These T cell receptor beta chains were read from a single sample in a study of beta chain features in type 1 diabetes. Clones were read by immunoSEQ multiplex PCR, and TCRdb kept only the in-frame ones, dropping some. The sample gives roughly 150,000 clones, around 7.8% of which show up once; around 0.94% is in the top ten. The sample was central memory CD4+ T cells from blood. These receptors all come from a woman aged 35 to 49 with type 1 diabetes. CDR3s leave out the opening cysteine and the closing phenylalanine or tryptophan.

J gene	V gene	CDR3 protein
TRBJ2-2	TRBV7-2	ASTVMGQNTGELF
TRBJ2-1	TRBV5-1	ASSLGLATDEQF
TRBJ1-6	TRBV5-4	ASSLDRSNSPLH
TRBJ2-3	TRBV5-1	ASSLGSSGDTDTQY
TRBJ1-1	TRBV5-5	ASSRFGANTEAF
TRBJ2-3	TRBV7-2	ASSRGVTGSGTDTQY
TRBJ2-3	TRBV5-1	ASSLIDRGSDTQY
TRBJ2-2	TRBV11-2	ASSFSSRASTGELF
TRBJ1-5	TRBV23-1	ASSQESGQPQH
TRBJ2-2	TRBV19	ATRRRTGELF
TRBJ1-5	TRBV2	ASSVAASNQPQH
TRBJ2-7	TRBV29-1	SVEETTSGRDEQY
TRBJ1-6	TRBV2	ASKPQDMRYSPLH
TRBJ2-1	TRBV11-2	ASSTTGRANEQF
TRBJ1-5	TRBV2	ASTFGTPNQPQH
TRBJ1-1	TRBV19	ASSTRQGGTEAF
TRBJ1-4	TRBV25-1	ASSGQSNEKLF
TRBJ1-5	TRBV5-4	ASSLRKERSNQPQH
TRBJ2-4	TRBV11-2	ASRLNGRENIQY
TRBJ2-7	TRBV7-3	ASSLTVRGPQY
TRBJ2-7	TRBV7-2	ASSRTSAISYEQY
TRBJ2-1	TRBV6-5	ASSYQGLDEQF
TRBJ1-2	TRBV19	ASSTPGQGKDGYT
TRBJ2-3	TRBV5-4	ASTRQNADTQY
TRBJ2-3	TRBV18	ASSPRTGGSTDTQY